This T cell receptor (beta chain) is from a study of blood T cell repertoires in COVID-19. Libraries were prepared by immunoSEQ multiplex PCR; TCRdb keeps only in-frame clonotypes and omits some of them. Among 150,000 to 190,000 clones listed, 70% to 90% were seen once. Trimming shortened V by 3 bases and J by 0 bases, and 10 bases separated the two germline ends. The CDR3 covers 14 residues. Germline values: CDR1 SGDLS, CDR2 YYNGEE. A Seattle source enrolled patients during active infection and followed them longitudinally. Sequenced material: peripheral blood. The receptor was derived from a woman in her sixties or seventies with COVID-19, enrolled during active disease. V gene TRBV9 combines with J gene TRBJ2-7; D might be TRBD1 (6 bases). The CDR3 DNA sequence: TGTGCCAGCAGCGGGGGACACTACTCCTACGAGCAGTACGTC. Its protein is CASSGGHYSYEQYV.